This record covers a single TCR beta chain. The antigen remains unidentified. This specimen belongs to a study of OX40 agonist ivuxolimab in advanced cancers. Using immunoSEQ multiplex PCR, the repertoire was profiled, and TCRdb retains in-frame clones only, with some absent. The repertoire holds more than 70,000 clones, just over 90% seen once, with more than 13% in the top ten. Study-wide points: More expanded clones were seen, on average, in CD8+ T cells than in CD4+. With doses of 0.1-3.0 mg/kg, partial responders showed among the lowest clonal expansion.

The V and J ends lost 6 bases and 2 bases, in that order; junction bases with no gene match: 3. CDR1 and CDR2 (germline): MDHEN, SYDVKM. The CDR3 consists of 13 residues. The sequence was collected from an adult with an advanced solid tumor such as melanoma, head and neck, liver or kidney cancer. The genes are TRBV28 and TRBJ2-7, with 8 bases aligning to TRBD1. Sample: CD4+ or CD8+ T cells sorted from blood, taken in a trial of the OX40 agonist ivuxolimab. The DNA of the CDR3 is TGTGCCAGCAGCGACAGGGGTCCCTACGAGCAGTACTTC. Translation: CASSDRGPYEQYF. The full variable domain, with the rest looked up from reference TRBV28 and TRBJ2-7, is DVKVTQSSRYLVKRTGEKVFLECVQDMDHENMFWYRQDPGLGLRLIYFSYDVKMKEKGDIPEGYSVSREKKERFSLILESASTNQTSMYLCASSDRGPYEQYFGPGTRLTVT.